One TCR beta chain is described in this entry. What it binds is not known. Unmatched junction bases numbered 12, after V lost 8 bases and J lost 3 bases. There are 16 residues in the CDR3. Germline V gene data show CDR1 as SNHLY and CDR2 as FYNNEI. The data belong to a study of radiation and T cells in renal cell carcinoma. The time point denotes: blood 4 weeks post-SBRT, at nephrectomy. The treatment denotes: 15 Gy SBRT to primary tumor, nephrectomy 4 weeks later. Blood was sampled at baseline, 2 weeks and 4 weeks after SBRT. Clear cell pathology was present in this patient's renal cell carcinoma. Only in-frame clones appear in the TCRdb table, and some are missing; sequencing was by immunoSEQ multiplex PCR. The sample lists roughly 45,000 clones, roughly 80% occurring once. Points from the study as a whole: No pretreatment tumor biopsies were available for baseline clonotypes. In blood, top tumor clones expanded by 2 weeks, shrinking by 4.

The receptor's source is a woman in her seventies with renal cell carcinoma. The sequences come from blood, collected from a patient whose treatment included radiotherapy and nephrectomy. The rearrangement joins TRBV2 to TRBJ2-3, with 9 bases lining up with TRBD2. CDR3 region: CASGVESGRRTDTQYF. The CDR3 DNA reads TGTGCCAGCGGAGTAGAGAGCGGGAGGAGAACAGATACGCAGTATTTT.